The T cell receptor beta chain under discussion was sequenced for a study of T cells after yellow fever vaccination. Whole-study context: Researchers used SMART-Seq v4 Ultra Low Input to prepare fractions that had low cell numbers.

The authors made TCR cDNA by 5'RACE template switching, adding a universal primer site and UMIs. MiXCR, applied by TCRdb to the 5' RACE reads, yields one record per CDR3 protein. The table shows hundreds of thousands of distinct CDR3 sequences, with 18% occurring only once. Broader study findings: There was a possibility that FACS-sorted repertoires contained abundant clonotypes contaminating from the bulk population.

This clonotype has more than one count but fewer than ten. Its antigen is currently unknown. Trimming removed 5 bases from V and 4 bases from J; junction bases left unmatched: 7. CDR3 length: 16 residues. This sequence was found in a man aged 18 to 29 who received the YFV17D yellow fever vaccine. This sample comprised PBMCs, obtained before the yellow fever booster vaccination. The chain has TRBV12-3 or TRBV12-4 and TRBJ2-4; TRBD2 agrees at 11 bases. Written as DNA, the CDR3 is TGTGCCAGCAGTCTGACTAGCGGGGAGTCTAAAAACATTCAGTACTTC. Protein sequence: CASSLTSGESKNIQYF.